Below are 23 T cell receptor beta chains sequenced from a single sample in a study of blood T cell repertoires in COVID-19. Profiled with immunoSEQ multiplex PCR; TCRdb holds only in-frame clones, not every one. Found here are about 220,000 clones, around four fifths of them singletons; the top ten hold approximately 4%. Input material: PBMCs or T cells enriched from blood (not recorded which). Receptor source: a woman in her forties who had been exposed to COVID-19.

The chain uses TRBV5-6 and TRBJ2-7, with a possible D match to TRBD1 (6 bases). Germline CDR1 SGHDT, CDR2 YYEEEE. The CDR3 has 15 amino acids. V lost 4 bases and J lost 2, with 16 bases in between. CDR3 sequence reads: CASSPNPGQPYEQYF. CDR3 sequence (DNA): TGTGCCAGCAGCCCGAATCCGGGACAACCCTACGAGCAGTACTTC. Full variable domain (remainder filled in from reference TRBV5-6 and TRBJ2-7): DAGVTQSPTHLIKTRGQQVTLRCSPKSGHDTVSWYQQALGQGPQFIFQYYEEEERQRGNFPDRFSGHQFPNYSSELNVNALLLGDSALYLCASSPNPGQPYEQYFGPGTRLTVT.

The table lists this clone with a few counts. The chain employs TRBV6-1 and TRBJ1-5, with TRBD1 identical over 7 bases. Trimming removed 0 bases from V and 3 bases from J; junction bases left unmatched: 5. This CDR3 region has 16 residues. Germline CDR1 is MNHNS and CDR2 is SASEGT. The DNA for the CDR3 is TGTGCCAGCAGTGAAGCAGGGGGCAAGTTCAATCAGCCCCAGCATTTT. As protein: CASSEAGGKFNQPQHF.

The chain carries TRBV4-2 and TRBJ1-6; D is unclear. The ends were cut back, 0 bases at V and 7 bases at J, with 13 bases in the middle. Germline V lookup: CDR1 LGHNA, CDR2 YNFKEQ. CDR3 length equals 16 residues. The CDR3 region has the DNA TGTGCCAGCAGCCAAGAACCGGGGATGACAAATTCACCCCTCCACTTT. Translated, it gives CASSQEPGMTNSPLHF.

This clone was recorded a few times. The genes are TRBV4-2 and TRBJ1-5; 8 bases match TRBD1. Germline V gene data show CDR1 as LGHNA and CDR2 as YNFKEQ. The V and J ends lost 1 base and 7 bases, in that order; junction bases with no gene match: 6. This CDR3 region has 15 residues. The DNA for the CDR3 is TGTGCCAGCAGCCAAGCGGAGACAGGGGCCCAGCCCCAGCATTTT. Translating gives CASSQAETGAQPQHF.

The chain links TRBV4-2 to TRBJ2-3; TRBD2 matches at 8 bases. Germline-derived CDR1 and CDR2 are LGHNA and YNFKEQ. Trimming cost V 1 base and J 4 bases; bases outside gene matches: 10. The CDR3 length is 17 residues. The CDR3 loop is CASSQVSAGGVADTQYF. The CDR3 nucleotides are TGTGCCAGCAGCCAAGTATCGGCGGGGGGAGTGGCAGATACGCAGTATTTT.

This chain links TRBV19 with TRBJ2-7; maybe TRBD2 (5 bases). Looked up from germline, CDR1 is LNHDA and CDR2 is SQIVND (reference sequence). The CDR3 covers 16 residues. Trimming removed 6 bases from V and 4 bases from J, with 22 bases in between. The CDR3 region is CASSPAGFREEYEQYF. DNA for the CDR3: TGTGCCAGTAGCCCGGCAGGCTTTCGGGAAGAGTACGAGCAGTACTTC.

CDR3 DNA sequence: TGTGCCAGCAGGTCTTCGGGGACAGGGGCCCAGCCCCAGCATTTT. Protein sequence: CASRSSGTGAQPQHF. The chain links TRBV27 to TRBJ1-5; 10 nucleotides agree with TRBD1. V was clipped by 6 bases and J by 7 bases; unmatched bases: 9. Germline V gene sequence: CDR1 MNHEY, CDR2 SMNVEV (reference sequence). CDR3 length: 15 amino acids.

The chain has TRBV7-6 and TRBJ2-2; 10 nucleotides agree with TRBD1. Losses at the gene ends were 3 bases for V and 1 base for J; bases not matched to a gene: 5. The length of the CDR3 is 17 residues. Germline V gene lookup returns CDR1 SGHVS and CDR2 FNYEAQ. This CDR3 is CASSLDRGGRNTGELFF. CDR3 nucleotides: TGTGCCAGCAGCTTGGACAGGGGGGGTCGGAACACCGGGGAGCTGTTTTTT. The whole variable domain, filled in from reference TRBV7-6 and TRBJ2-2, reads GAGVSQSPRYKVTKRGQDVALRCDPISGHVSLYWYRQALGQGPEFLTYFNYEAQQDKSGLPNDRFSAERPEGSISTLTIQRTEQRDSAMYRCASSLDRGGRNTGELFFGEGSRLTVL.

The chain joins TRBV4-3 to TRBJ2-1; 11 positions match TRBD2. The germline V gene encodes CDR1 LGHNA and CDR2 YSLEER. V dropped 4 bases and J dropped 5; count of bases not matched to a gene: 10. The length of the CDR3 is 17 residues. The CDR3 loop reads CASSRRTSGYTDNEQFF. CDR3 sequence (DNA): TGCGCCAGCAGCCGACGGACTAGCGGGTACACCGACAATGAGCAGTTCTTC.

The rearrangement links TRBV7-2 to TRBJ2-1; 10 bases match TRBD2. V lost 5 bases to trimming and J lost 4 bases; unmatched junction nucleotides: 5. Germline loops: CDR1 SGHTA, CDR2 FQGNSA. The CDR3 has 15 amino acids. For the CDR3, the DNA is TGTGCCAGCAGCATGACTAGCGGGCCTTACAATGAGCAGTTCTTC. It encodes CASSMTSGPYNEQFF.

The rearrangement uses TRBV6-5 and TRBJ2-1, with D maybe TRBD2 (6 bases). This CDR3 region has 15 residues. Trimming shortened V by 6 bases and J by 5 bases, and 17 bases separated the two germline ends. Germline assignment: CDR1 MNHEY and CDR2 SVGAGI. This CDR3 reads CASSWTTAWDNEQFF. CDR3 nucleotide sequence: TGTGCCAGCAGCTGGACTACGGCGTGGGACAATGAGCAGTTCTTC.

This chain joins TRBV4-1 and TRBJ1-5, with TRBD1 identical over 8 bases. Trimming at V came to 11 bases and at J to 6 bases, leaving 24 bases not matched to a gene. The CDR3 is made up of 18 amino acids. From germline, CDR1 is MGHRA and CDR2 YSYEKL. This CDR3 reads CAGNIRQGSWPRIQPQHF. CDR3 nucleotides: TGCGCCGGGAACATCAGACAGGGGTCCTGGCCGAGGATTCAGCCCCAGCATTTT.

The chain joins TRBV11-2 to TRBJ1-1; tentatively, D is TRBD1 (5 bases). The CDR3 contains 14 residues. Germline CDR1 is SGHAT and CDR2 is FQNNGV. The germline V and J ends were trimmed by 3 bases and 2 bases, with 10 bases remaining between them. The CDR3: CASSFLTVNTEAFF. The DNA for the CDR3 is TGTGCCAGCAGCTTTCTGACAGTAAACACTGAAGCTTTCTTT.

J is TRBJ2-2 and V is TRBV28, with 11 positions matching TRBD2. V lost 5 bases and J lost 5; bases outside the gene matches: 10. The CDR3 has 17 amino acids. The germline V gene encodes CDR1 MDHEN and CDR2 SYDVKM. This CDR3 reads CASSPGPSGGMTGELFF. Written as DNA, the CDR3 is TGTGCCAGCAGTCCGGGTCCTAGCGGGGGGATGACCGGGGAGCTGTTTTTT.

The CDR3: CASSFLQGNEQYF. In DNA form, the CDR3 reads TGCGCCAGCAGCTTCTTACAGGGTAACGAGCAGTACTTC. The chain employs TRBV5-1 and TRBJ2-7, with D perhaps matching TRBD1 (6 bases). The CDR3 sequence is 13 residues long. The V gene lost 2 bases and the J gene lost 5 bases, with 11 bases spanning the gap. Germline CDR1 SGHRS, CDR2 YFSETQ.

The CDR3 spells CASSWGTDGGPLHF. CDR3 DNA sequence: TGCGCCAGCAGCTGGGGGACAGACGGGGGTCCCCTCCACTTT. The rearrangement uses TRBV5-1 and TRBJ1-6; TRBD1 agrees at 7 bases. The germline V gene encodes CDR1 SGHRS and CDR2 YFSETQ. V gave up 3 bases and J gave up 13 bases; unmatched junction bases: 10. The CDR3 runs to 14 residues.

This rearrangement joins TRBV12-3 or TRBV12-4 to TRBJ1-2; 7 bases map to TRBD1. The CDR3 loop spans 13 amino acids. Trimming at V came to 6 bases and at J to 4 bases, leaving 5 bases not matched to a gene. CDR3 sequence: CASSRQGGYGYTF. For the CDR3, the DNA is TGTGCCAGCAGCCGACAGGGTGGCTATGGCTACACCTTC.

This chain joins TRBV5-6 and TRBJ1-2, with 7 bases that match TRBD1. Germline V gene data show CDR1 as SGHDT and CDR2 as YYEEEE. Trimming cost V 4 bases and J 5 bases; bases outside gene matches: 11. The CDR3 loop spans 15 amino acids. CDR3 bases: TGTGCCAGCAGCCCCCCGAGACAGGGATGGTATGGCTACACCTTC. It codes for CASSPPRQGWYGYTF.

This chain links TRBV27 with TRBJ1-1; possible D gene TRBD1, 5 bases. The CDR3 runs 15 residues. The germline CDR1 and CDR2 sequences are MNHEY and SMNVEV (reference sequence). The V and J ends lost 6 bases and 5 bases respectively, with 19 bases between them. CDR3 loop: CASSPLTWGGTEAFF. CDR3 coding DNA: TGTGCCAGCAGCCCACTCACATGGGGGGGGACTGAAGCTTTCTTT.

About this clone itself: Other DNA sequences in this specimen translate into the identical CDR3. CDR3 in DNA: TGTGCCAGCAGCGCAACAGGTAACACTGAAGCTTTCTTT. Protein sequence: CASSATGNTEAFF. The chain employs TRBV7-3 and TRBJ1-1, with D possibly matching TRBD1 (5 bases). Trimming left V 5 bases short and J 2 bases short, with 9 bases between. CDR1 and CDR2 (germline): SGHTA, FQGTGA. CDR3 size: 13 residues.

CDR3 region: CASSQEGGAGNTEAFF. Here the CDR3 DNA reads TGTGCCAGCAGCCAAGAAGGGGGCGCCGGTAACACTGAAGCTTTCTTT. The chain recombines TRBV4-2 with TRBJ1-1, with 7 bases that match TRBD1. V lost 0 bases, J lost 2 bases, and 6 bases stayed unmatched. Germline V lookup: CDR1 LGHNA, CDR2 YNFKEQ. The CDR3 has 16 residues.

The J gene is TRBJ1-1, the V gene TRBV5-1, with D maybe TRBD1 (5 bases). This CDR3 region has 14 residues. Germline V gene data show CDR1 as SGHRS and CDR2 as YFSETQ. V lost 4 bases and J lost 3, with 13 bases in between. CDR3: CASSEGASHTEAFF. The CDR3 region has the DNA TGCGCCAGCAGCGAAGGGGCTAGTCACACTGAAGCTTTCTTT. The entire variable domain, with the rest obtained from reference TRBV5-1 and TRBJ1-1, is as follows: KAGVTQTPRYLIKTRGQQVTLSCSPISGHRSVSWYQQTPGQGLQFLFEYFSETQRNKGNFPGRFSGRQFSNSRSEMNVSTLELGDSALYLCASSEGASHTEAFFGQGTRLTVV.

The chain links TRBV19 to TRBJ2-3; 10 bases line up with TRBD2. The CDR3 length is 17 residues. V shed 3 bases and J 5 bases; nucleotides not matched to a gene: 11. Germline CDR1 reads LNHDA; CDR2 reads SQIVND (reference sequence). CDR3 sequence reads: CASSMGERGGLGDTQYF. The CDR3 DNA is TGTGCCAGTAGTATGGGAGAGCGGGGGGGCTTGGGAGATACGCAGTATTTT.